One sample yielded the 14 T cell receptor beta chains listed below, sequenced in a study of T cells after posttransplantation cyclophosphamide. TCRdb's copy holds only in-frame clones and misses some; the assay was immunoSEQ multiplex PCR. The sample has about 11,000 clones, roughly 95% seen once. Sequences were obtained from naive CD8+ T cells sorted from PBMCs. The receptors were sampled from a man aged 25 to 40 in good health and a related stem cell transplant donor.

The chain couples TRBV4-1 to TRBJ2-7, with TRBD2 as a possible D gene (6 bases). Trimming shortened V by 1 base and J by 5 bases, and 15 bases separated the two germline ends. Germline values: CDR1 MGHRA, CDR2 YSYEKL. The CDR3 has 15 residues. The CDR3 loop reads CASSQVFSEGNEQYF. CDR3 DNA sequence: TGCGCCAGCAGCCAAGTCTTCTCGGAGGGGAACGAGCAGTACTTC.

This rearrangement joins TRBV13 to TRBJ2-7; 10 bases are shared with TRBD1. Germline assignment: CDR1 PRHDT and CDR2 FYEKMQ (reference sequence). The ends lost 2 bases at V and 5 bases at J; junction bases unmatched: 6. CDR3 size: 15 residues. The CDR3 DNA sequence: TGTGCCAGCAGCTTAAGACAGGGGGCTCGGAACGAGCAGTACTTC. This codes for CASSLRQGARNEQYF. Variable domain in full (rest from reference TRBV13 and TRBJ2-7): AAGVIQSPRHLIKEKRETATLKCYPIPRHDTVYWYQQGPGQDPQFLISFYEKMQSDKGSIPDRFSAQQFSDYHSELNMSSLELGDSALYFCASSLRQGARNEQYFGPGTRLTVT.

This chain's CDR3 is CASSQGRGTEAFF. The CDR3 DNA is TGCGCCAGCAGCCAAGGCAGGGGCACTGAAGCTTTCTTT. V is TRBV4-1 and J is TRBJ1-1; D perhaps matches TRBD1 (6 bases). CDR1 and CDR2 from the germline V gene are MGHRA and YSYEKL. The CDR3 is 13 amino acids. Trimming removed 1 base from V and 4 bases from J, with 7 bases in between.

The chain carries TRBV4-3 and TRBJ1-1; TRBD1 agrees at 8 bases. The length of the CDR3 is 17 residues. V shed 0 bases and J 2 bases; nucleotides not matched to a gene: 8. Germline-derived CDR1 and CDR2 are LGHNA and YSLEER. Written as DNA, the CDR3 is TGCGCCAGCAGCCAAGAGTGGACAGGGCCCTACAACACTGAAGCTTTCTTT. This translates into CASSQEWTGPYNTEAFF.

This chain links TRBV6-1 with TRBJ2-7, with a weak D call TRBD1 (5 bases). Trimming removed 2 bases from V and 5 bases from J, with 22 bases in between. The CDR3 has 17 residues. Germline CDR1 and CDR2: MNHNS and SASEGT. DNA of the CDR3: TGTGCCAGCAGTGAAATGACAGCTACCAAGCTGGGCCACGAGCAGTACTTC. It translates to CASSEMTATKLGHEQYF.

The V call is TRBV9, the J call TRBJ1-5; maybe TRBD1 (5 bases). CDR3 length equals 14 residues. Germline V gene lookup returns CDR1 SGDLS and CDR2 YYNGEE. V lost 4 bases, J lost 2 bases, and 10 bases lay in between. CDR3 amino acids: CASSSSGGNQPQHF. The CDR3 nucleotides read TGTGCCAGCAGCTCCTCGGGGGGCAATCAGCCCCAGCATTTT. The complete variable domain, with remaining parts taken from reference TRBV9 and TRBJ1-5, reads DSGVTQTPKHLITATGQRVTLRCSPRSGDLSVYWYQQSLDQGLQFLIQYYNGEERAKGNILERFSAQQFPDLHSELNLSSLELGDSALYFCASSSSGGNQPQHFGDGTRLSIL.

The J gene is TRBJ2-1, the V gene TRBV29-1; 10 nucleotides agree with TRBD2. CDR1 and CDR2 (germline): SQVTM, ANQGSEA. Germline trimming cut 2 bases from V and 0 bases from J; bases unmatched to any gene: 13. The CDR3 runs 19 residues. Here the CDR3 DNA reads TGCAGCGTTGAACCACTCTTGACTAGCGGGCGGAGCTCCTACAATGAGCAGTTCTTC. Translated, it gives CSVEPLLTSGRSSYNEQFF.

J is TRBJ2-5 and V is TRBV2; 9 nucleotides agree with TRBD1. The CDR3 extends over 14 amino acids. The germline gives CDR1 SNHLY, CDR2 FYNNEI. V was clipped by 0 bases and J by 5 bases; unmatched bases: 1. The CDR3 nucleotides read TGTGCCAGCAGTGAAGCGGGGACAGGGGAGACCCAGTACTTC. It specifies CASSEAGTGETQYF.

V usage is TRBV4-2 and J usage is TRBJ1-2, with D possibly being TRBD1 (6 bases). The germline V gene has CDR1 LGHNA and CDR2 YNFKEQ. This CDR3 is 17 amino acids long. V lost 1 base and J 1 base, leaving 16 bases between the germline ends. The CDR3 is CASSQGHRDTFNYGYTF. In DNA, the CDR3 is TGTGCCAGCAGCCAAGGCCACCGGGACACCTTTAACTATGGCTACACCTTC.

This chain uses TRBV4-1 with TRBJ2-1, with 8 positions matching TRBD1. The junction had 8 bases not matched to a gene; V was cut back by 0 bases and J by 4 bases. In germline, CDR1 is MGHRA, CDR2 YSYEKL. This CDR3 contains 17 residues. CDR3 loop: CASSQDRGTGAYNEQFF. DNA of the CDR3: TGCGCCAGCAGCCAAGATAGGGGGACAGGAGCTTACAATGAGCAGTTCTTC.

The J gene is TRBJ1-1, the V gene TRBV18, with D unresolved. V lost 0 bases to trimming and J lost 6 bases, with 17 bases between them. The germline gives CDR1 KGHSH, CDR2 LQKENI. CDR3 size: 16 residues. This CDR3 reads CASSPPPKTFKAEAFF. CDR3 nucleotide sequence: TGTGCCAGCTCACCACCGCCGAAGACATTTAAGGCTGAAGCTTTCTTT.

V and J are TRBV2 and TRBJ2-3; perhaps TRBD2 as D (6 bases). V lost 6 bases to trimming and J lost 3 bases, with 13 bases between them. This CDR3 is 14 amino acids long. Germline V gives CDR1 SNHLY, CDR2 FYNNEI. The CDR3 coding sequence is TGTGCCAGCAGCAAGGGCGGGGAGACAGATACGCAGTATTTT. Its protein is CASSKGGETDTQYF.

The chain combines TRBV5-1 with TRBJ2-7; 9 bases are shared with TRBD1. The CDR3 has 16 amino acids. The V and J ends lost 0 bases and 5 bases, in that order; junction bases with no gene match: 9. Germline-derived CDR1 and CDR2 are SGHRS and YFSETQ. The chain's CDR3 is CASSLALGQGFNEQYF. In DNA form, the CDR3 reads TGCGCCAGCAGCTTGGCCCTCGGACAGGGGTTCAACGAGCAGTACTTC. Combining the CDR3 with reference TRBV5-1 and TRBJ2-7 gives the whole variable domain KAGVTQTPRYLIKTRGQQVTLSCSPISGHRSVSWYQQTPGQGLQFLFEYFSETQRNKGNFPGRFSGRQFSNSRSEMNVSTLELGDSALYLCASSLALGQGFNEQYFGPGTRLTVT.

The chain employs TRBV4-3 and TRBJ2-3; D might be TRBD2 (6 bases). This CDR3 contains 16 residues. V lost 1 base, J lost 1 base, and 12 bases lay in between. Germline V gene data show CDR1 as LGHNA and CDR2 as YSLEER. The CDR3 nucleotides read TGCGCCAGCAGCCAAGTGGGGGAGGAGGGCACAGATACGCAGTATTTT. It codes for CASSQVGEEGTDTQYF.